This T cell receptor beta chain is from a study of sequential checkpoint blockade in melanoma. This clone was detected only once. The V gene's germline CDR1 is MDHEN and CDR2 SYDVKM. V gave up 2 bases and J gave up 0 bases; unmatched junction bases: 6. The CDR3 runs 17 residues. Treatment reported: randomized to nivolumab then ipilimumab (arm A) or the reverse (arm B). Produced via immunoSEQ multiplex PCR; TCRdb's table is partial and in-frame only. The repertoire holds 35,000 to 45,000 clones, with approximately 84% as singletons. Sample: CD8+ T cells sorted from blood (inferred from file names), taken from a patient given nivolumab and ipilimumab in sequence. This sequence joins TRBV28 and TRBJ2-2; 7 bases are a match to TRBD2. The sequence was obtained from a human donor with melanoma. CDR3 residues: CASSLSPGLANTGELFF. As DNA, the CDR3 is TGTGCCAGCAGTTTAAGTCCAGGACTAGCGAACACCGGGGAGCTGTTTTTT.